This note documents a single TCR beta chain sequence. Its antigen remains unidentified. These data come from a study of T cell repertoires in cytomegalovirus infection. Study-level background: Epitope selection comprised recently identified HLA-C-restricted CMV epitopes and well-studied HLA-B-restricted CMV epitopes. It can be stated that public TCR beta signatures indicated CMV infection as well as a matching HLA type.

In germline, CDR1 is SGHDN, CDR2 FVKESK. The CDR3 totals 15 residues. V shed 5 bases and J shed 0 bases, with 14 bases lying between them. Findings of the study overall: CMV-specific HLA-C-restricted TCR beta clonotypes dominated the ex vivo response. Identification of carriers of CMV plus the relevant HLA was performed using cumulative public TCR beta family frequency.

TCRdb processed the reads anew with MiXCR; each CDR3 protein has one entry. This table has fewer than 900,000 distinct CDR3 sequences, about 29% appearing once. Sequencing used cultured CD8+ T cells from PBMCs, obtained from culture after CMV antigen stimulation. The sequence was collected from a human donor in good health (CMV status not recorded). Some clones in this sample may be carry-over from other donors' samples. The chain employs TRBV14 and TRBJ2-7, with D uncertain. CDR3 nucleotide sequence: TGTGCCAGCAGCAACAGCTTTCCATCCTCCTACGAGCAGTACTTC. Translated: CASSNSFPSSYEQYF.